Listed here is a single TCR beta chain. Trimming took 7 bases from V and 4 from J, leaving 16 bases between them. This CDR3 has 14 amino acids. CDR1 is SGDLS, CDR2 YYNGEE, per germline. The authors distributed each subset's genomic DNA evenly over several immunoSEQ plates. TCRdb's copy holds only in-frame clones and misses some; the assay was immunoSEQ multiplex PCR. Here the sample spans 500,000 to 650,000 clones, around 80% being singletons. These data belong to a study of shared clonotypes between healthy human individuals. This TCR derives from a woman aged 40 to 55 in good health. Some clones in this sample may be carry-over from other donors' samples. Sequencing input: PBMCs. V usage is TRBV9 and J usage is TRBJ2-3, with D possibly TRBD1 on 6 matching bases. DNA of the CDR3: TGTGCCAGCCAAGTCGGCAGGGGCCCAGATACGCAGTATTTT. The encoded protein is CASQVGRGPDTQYF.